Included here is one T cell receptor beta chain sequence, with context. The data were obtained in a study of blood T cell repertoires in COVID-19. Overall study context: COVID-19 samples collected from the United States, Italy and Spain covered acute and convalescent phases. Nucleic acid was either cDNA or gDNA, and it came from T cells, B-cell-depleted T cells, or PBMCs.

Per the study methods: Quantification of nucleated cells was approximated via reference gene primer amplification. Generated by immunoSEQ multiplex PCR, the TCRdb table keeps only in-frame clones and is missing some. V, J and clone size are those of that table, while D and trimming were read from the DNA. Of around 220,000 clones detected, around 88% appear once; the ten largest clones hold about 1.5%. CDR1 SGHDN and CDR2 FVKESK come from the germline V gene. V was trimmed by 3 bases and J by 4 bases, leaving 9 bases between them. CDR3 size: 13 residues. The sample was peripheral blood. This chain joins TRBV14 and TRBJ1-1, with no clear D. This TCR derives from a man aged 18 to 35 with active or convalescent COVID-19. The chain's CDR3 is CASSHRRGTEAFF. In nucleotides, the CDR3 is TGTGCCAGCAGCCACCGGCGGGGCACTGAAGCTTTCTTT.